The 5 T cell receptor beta chains in this list originate from one sample, sequenced in a study of blood T cell repertoires in COVID-19. TCRdb's table, derived via immunoSEQ multiplex PCR, lists solely in-frame clones and lacks some. The table includes roughly 570,000 clones, approximately 88% detected once. The sample taken for sequencing was peripheral blood. The source is a woman aged 45-65 years with COVID-19, enrolled during active disease.

For this clone: At the DNA level, this CDR3 is encoded by other sequences in the same sample as well. This chain connects TRBV19 to TRBJ2-7; TRBD1 aligns across 12 bases. The CDR3 spans 14 residues. The V and J ends lost 7 bases and 4 bases, in that order; junction bases with no gene match: 5. Germline CDR1 reads LNHDA; CDR2 reads SQIVND (reference sequence). CDR3 nucleotides: TGTGCCAGTACCGCGGGACAGGGGGCTTACGAGCAGTACTTC. This translates into CASTAGQGAYEQYF. The whole variable domain, remainder taken from reference TRBV19 and TRBJ2-7, is DGGITQSPKYLFRKEGQNVTLSCEQNLNHDAMYWYRQDPGQGLRLIYYSQIVNDFQKGDIAEGYSVSREKKESFPLTVTSAQKNPTAFYLCASTAGQGAYEQYFGPGTRLTVT.

The DNA for the CDR3 is TGCGCCAGCAGCCAAGCACCCGGTTACACTGAAGCTTTCTTT. It translates to CASSQAPGYTEAFF. This chain joins TRBV4-1 and TRBJ1-1, with D unclear. Trimming took off 1 base at V and 3 bases at J, with 9 bases between the two ends. The germline V gene encodes CDR1 MGHRA and CDR2 YSYEKL. CDR3 length: 14 amino acids.

The chain carries TRBV3-1 (or the pseudogene TRBV3-2) and TRBJ2-5; 16 bases fit TRBD2. V shed 4 bases, J shed 2 bases, and the junction held 13 bases outside the gene matches. The CDR3 consists of 20 residues. Germline lookup yields CDR1 LGHDT and CDR2 YNNKEL (reference sequence). CDR3 sequence reads: CASSPPPGTSGGALQETQYF. The CDR3 DNA reads as TGTGCCAGCAGCCCCCCGCCTGGGACTAGCGGGGGGGCCCTTCAAGAGACCCAGTACTTC.

The chain links TRBV25-1 to TRBJ1-1; unclear D gene. The V gene lost 0 bases and the J gene lost 5 bases, with 7 bases spanning the gap. There are 13 residues in the CDR3. Germline V gives CDR1 MGHDK, CDR2 SYGVNS. The CDR3 DNA reads as TGTGCCAGCAGTGAATATGCGAGGACTGAAGCTTTCTTT. Amino acid sequence: CASSEYARTEAFF. Full variable domain (missing parts from reference TRBV25-1 and TRBJ1-1): EADIYQTPRYLVIGTGKKITLECSQTMGHDKMYWYQQDPGMELHLIHYSYGVNSTEKGDLSSESTVSRIRTEHFPLTLESARPSHTSQYLCASSEYARTEAFFGQGTRLTVV.

The gene calls are TRBV5-1 and TRBJ1-1; TRBD1 is a possible D gene (5 bases). The germline V and J ends were trimmed by 5 bases and 1 base, with 12 bases remaining between them. Germline CDR1 SGHRS, CDR2 YFSETQ. There are 14 residues in the CDR3. CDR3 in DNA: TGCGCCAGCAGGCCCCAGGGAGGGAACACTGAAGCTTTCTTT. This encodes CASRPQGGNTEAFF.